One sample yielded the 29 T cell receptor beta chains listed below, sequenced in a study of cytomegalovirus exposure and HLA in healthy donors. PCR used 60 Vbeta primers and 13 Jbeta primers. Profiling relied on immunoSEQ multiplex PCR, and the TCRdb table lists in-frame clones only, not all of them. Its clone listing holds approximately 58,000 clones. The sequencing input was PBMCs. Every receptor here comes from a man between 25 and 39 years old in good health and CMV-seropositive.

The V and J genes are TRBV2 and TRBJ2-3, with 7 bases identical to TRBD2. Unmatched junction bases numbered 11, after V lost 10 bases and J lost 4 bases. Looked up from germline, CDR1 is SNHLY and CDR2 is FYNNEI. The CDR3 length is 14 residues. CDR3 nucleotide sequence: TGTGCCACCGAGATGAGGGAGGGGTCAGATACGCAGTATTTT. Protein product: CATEMREGSDTQYF.

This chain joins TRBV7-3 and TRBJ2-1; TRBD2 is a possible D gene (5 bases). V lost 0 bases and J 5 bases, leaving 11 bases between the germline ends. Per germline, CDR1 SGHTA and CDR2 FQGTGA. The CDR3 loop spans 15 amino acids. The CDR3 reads CASSLTSGLDNEQFF. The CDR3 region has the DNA TGTGCCAGCAGCTTAACGTCTGGACTCGACAATGAGCAGTTCTTC.

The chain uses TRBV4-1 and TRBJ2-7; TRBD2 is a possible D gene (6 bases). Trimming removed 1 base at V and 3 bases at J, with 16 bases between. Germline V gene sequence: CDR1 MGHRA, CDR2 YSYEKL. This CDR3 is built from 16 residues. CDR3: CASSQGSGRSIYEQYF. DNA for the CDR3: TGCGCCAGCAGCCAAGGATCGGGGAGGTCGATCTACGAGCAGTACTTC.

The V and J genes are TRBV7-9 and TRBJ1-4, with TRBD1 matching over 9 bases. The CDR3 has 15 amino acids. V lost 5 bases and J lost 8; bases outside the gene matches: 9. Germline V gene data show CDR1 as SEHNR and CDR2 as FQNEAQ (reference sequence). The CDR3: CASSPGQGNDEKLFF. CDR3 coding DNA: TGTGCCAGCAGCCCAGGACAGGGGAATGACGAAAAACTGTTTTTT.

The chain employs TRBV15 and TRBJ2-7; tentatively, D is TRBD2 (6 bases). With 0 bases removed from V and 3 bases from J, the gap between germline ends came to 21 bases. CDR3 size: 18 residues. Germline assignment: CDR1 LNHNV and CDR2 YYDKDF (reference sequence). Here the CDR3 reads CATSRDGWGDSTGYEQYF. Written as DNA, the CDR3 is TGTGCCACCAGCAGAGATGGGTGGGGGGACTCTACGGGCTACGAGCAGTACTTC.

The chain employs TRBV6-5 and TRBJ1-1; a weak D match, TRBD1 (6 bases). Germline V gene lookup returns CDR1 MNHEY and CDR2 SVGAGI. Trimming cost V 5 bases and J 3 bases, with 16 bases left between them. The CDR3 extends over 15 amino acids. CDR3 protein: CASSAQQGTDTEAFF. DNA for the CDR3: TGTGCCAGCAGTGCCCAACAGGGTACCGACACTGAAGCTTTCTTT.

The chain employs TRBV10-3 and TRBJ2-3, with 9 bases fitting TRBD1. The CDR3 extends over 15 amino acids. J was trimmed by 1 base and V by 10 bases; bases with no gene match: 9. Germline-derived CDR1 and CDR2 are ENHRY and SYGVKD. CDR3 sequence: CATLPGQGRTDTQYF. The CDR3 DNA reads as TGTGCCACACTCCCGGGACAGGGACGCACAGATACGCAGTATTTT.

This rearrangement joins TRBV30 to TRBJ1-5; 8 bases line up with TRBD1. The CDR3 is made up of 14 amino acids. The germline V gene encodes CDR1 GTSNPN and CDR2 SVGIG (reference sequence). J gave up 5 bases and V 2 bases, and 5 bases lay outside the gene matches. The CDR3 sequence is CAWSPGQGDQPQHF. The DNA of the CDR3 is TGTGCCTGGAGTCCCGGACAGGGAGATCAGCCCCAGCATTTT.

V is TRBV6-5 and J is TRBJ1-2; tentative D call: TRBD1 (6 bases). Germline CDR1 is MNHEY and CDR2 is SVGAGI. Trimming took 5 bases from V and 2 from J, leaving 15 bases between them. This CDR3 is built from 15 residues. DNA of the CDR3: TGTGCCAGCAGTCCCGGGGGGCCTTTAAACTATGGCTACACCTTC. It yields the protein CASSPGGPLNYGYTF.

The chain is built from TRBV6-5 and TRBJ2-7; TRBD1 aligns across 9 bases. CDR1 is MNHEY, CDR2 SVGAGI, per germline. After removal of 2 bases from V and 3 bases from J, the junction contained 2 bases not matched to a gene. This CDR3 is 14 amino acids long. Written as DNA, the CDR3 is TGTGCCAGCAGTTACCGGGACAGGGTCTACGAGCAGTACTTC. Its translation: CASSYRDRVYEQYF.

The CDR3 sequence is CASTRTSGGDSNTGELFF. The DNA of the CDR3 is TGTGCCAGCACCCGGACTAGCGGGGGAGATTCGAACACCGGGGAGCTGTTTTTT. The V call is TRBV11-2, the J call TRBJ2-2, with 13 bases fitting TRBD2. CDR1 is SGHAT, CDR2 FQNNGV, per germline. The trim removed 7 bases at V and 0 bases at J, leaving 8 bases unmatched. CDR3 length: 18 amino acids.

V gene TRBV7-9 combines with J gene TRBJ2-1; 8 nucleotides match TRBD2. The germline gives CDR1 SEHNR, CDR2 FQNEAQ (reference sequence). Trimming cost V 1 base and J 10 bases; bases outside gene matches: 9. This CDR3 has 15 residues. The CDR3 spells CASSLGLAGGGEQFF. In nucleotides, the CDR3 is TGTGCCAGCAGCTTAGGGCTAGCGGGTGGTGGGGAGCAGTTCTTC.

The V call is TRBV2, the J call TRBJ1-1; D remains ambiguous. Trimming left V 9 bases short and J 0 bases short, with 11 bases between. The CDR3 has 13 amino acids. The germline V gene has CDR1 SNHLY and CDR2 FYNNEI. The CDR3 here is CARSRYMNTEAFF. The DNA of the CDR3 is TGTGCCAGATCACGATACATGAACACTGAAGCTTTCTTT.

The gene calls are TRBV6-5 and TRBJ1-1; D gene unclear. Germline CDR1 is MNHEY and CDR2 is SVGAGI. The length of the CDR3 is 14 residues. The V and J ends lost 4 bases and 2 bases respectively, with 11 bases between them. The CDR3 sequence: CASSFKRYNTEAFF. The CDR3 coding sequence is TGTGCCAGCAGTTTCAAGCGGTACAACACTGAAGCTTTCTTT.

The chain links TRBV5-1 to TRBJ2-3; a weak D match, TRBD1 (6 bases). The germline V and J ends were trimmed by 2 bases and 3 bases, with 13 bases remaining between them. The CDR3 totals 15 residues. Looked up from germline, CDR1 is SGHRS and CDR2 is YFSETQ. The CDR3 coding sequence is TGCGCCAGCAGCTTAACAGGGATTGATACAGATACGCAGTATTTT. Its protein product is CASSLTGIDTDTQYF.

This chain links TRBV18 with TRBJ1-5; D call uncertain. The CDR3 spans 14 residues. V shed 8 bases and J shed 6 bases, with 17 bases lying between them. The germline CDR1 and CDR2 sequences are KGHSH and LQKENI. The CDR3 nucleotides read TGTGCCAGCACCAGCCTTCCAGCGGGTCAGCCCCAGCATTTT. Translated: CASTSLPAGQPQHF.

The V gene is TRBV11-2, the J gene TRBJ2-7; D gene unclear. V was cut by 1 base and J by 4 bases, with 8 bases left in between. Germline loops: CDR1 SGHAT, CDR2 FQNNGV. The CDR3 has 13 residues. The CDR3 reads CASSLGSEYEQYF. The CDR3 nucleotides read TGTGCCAGCAGCTTAGGCAGTGAATACGAGCAGTACTTC.

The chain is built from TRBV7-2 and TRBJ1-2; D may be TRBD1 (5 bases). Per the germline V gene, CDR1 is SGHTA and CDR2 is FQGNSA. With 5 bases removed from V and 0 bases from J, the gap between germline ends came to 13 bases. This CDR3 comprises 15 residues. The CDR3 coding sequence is TGTGCCAGCAGCCCTAGGGGAGGTGCTAACTATGGCTACACCTTC. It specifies CASSPRGGANYGYTF.

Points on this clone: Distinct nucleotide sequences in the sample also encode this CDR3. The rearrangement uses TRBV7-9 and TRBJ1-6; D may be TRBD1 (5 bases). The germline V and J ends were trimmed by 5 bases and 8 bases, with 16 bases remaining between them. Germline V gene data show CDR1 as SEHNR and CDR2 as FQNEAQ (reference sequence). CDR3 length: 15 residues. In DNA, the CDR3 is TGTGCCAGCAGCCGAACATCAGGGCGTGATTCACCCCTCCACTTT. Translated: CASSRTSGRDSPLHF.

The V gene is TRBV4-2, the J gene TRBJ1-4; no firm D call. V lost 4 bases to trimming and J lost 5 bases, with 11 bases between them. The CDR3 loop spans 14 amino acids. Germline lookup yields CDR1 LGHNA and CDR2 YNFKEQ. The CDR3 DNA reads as TGTGCCAGCAGCCTTTTCGGGGAGAATGAAAAACTGTTTTTT. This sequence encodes CASSLFGENEKLFF.

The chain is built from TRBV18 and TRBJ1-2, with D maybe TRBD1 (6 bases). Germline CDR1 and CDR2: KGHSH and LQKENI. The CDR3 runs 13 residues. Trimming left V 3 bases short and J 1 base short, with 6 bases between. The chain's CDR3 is CASSPDSNYGYTF. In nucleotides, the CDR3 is TGTGCCAGCTCACCGGACAGTAACTATGGCTACACCTTC.

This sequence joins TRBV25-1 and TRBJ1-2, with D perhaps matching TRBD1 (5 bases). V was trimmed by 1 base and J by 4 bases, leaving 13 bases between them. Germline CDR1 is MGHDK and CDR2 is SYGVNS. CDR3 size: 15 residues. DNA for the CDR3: TGTGCCAGCAGTGAATTAGGGGCACTGCGCTATGGCTACACCTTC. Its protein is CASSELGALRYGYTF.

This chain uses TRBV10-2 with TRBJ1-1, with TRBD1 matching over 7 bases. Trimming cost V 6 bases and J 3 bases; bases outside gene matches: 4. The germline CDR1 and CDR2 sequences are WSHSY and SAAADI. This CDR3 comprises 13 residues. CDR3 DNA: TGCGCCAGCAGAGACAGGGCGGACACTGAAGCTTTCTTT. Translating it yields CASRDRADTEAFF.

Here the CDR3 DNA reads TGTGCCAGTAGTATGGAGTCTCAAGAGACCCAGTACTTC. This sequence encodes CASSMESQETQYF. V usage is TRBV19 and J usage is TRBJ2-5, with D uncertain. The V end was cut by 3 bases, the J end by 2 bases, with 7 bases between. This CDR3 spans 13 amino acids. Per the germline V gene, CDR1 is LNHDA and CDR2 is SQIVND (reference sequence).

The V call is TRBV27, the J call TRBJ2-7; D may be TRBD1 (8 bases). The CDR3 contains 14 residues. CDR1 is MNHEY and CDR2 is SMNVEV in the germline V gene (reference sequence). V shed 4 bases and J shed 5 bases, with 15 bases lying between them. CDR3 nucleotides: TGTGCCAGCAGTTGGACAGGGCGGGGGAACGAGCAGTACTTC. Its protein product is CASSWTGRGNEQYF.

The CDR3 sequence is CASSLALSGENEQFF. DNA for the CDR3: TGTGCCAGCAGCTTAGCGCTATCGGGAGAGAATGAGCAGTTCTTC. The chain employs TRBV7-9 and TRBJ2-1; tentatively, D is TRBD2 (6 bases). With 0 bases removed from V and 7 bases from J, the gap between germline ends came to 13 bases. Germline CDR1 and CDR2: SEHNR and FQNEAQ (reference sequence). The CDR3 extends over 15 amino acids.

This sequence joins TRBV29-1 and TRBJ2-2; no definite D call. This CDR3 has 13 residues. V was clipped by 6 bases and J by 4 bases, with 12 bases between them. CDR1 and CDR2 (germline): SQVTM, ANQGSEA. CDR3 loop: CSVILEVTGELFF. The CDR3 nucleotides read TGCAGCGTGATTTTAGAGGTCACCGGGGAGCTGTTTTTT.

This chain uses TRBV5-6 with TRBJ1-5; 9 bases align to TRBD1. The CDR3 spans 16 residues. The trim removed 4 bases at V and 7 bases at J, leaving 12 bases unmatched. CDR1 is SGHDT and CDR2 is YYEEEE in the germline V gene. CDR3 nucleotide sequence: TGTGCCAGCAGCATGATGGACAGGGGAGCCCTACAGCCCCAGCATTTT. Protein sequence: CASSMMDRGALQPQHF.

As DNA, the CDR3 is TGTGCCAGCACCAAAGGGGGAGGGGAGAACTATGGCTACACCTTC. This sequence encodes CASTKGGGENYGYTF. The chain links TRBV7-8 to TRBJ1-2; D may be TRBD1 (6 bases). The V end was cut by 7 bases, the J end by 2 bases, with 17 bases between. There are 15 residues in the CDR3. CDR1 SGHVS and CDR2 FQNEAQ come from the germline V gene.